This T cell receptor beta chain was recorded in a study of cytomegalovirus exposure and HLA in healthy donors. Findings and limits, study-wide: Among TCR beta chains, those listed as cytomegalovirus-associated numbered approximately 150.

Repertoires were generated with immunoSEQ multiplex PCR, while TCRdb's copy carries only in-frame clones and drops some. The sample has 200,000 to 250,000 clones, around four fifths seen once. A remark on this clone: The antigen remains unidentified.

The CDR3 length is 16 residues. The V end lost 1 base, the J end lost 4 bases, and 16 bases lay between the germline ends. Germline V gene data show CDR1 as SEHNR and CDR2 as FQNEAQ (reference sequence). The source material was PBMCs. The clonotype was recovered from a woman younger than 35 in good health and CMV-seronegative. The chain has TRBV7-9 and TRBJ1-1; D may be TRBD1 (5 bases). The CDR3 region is CASSLVGTRVGTEAFF. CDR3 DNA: TGTGCCAGCAGCTTAGTAGGGACGCGCGTGGGCACTGAAGCTTTCTTT.